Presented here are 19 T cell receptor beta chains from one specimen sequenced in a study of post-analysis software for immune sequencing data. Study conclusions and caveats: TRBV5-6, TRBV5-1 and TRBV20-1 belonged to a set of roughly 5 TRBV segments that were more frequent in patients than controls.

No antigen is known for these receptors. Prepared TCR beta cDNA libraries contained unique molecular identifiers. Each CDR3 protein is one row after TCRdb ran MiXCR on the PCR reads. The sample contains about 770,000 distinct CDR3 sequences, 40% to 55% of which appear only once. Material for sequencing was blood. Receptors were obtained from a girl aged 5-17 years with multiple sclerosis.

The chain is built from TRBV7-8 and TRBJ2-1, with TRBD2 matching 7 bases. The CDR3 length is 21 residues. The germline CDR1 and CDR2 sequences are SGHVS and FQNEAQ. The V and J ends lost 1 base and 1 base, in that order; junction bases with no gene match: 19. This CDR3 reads CASSLGRVGLVGDESYNEQFF. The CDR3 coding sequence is TGTGCCAGCAGCTTAGGGAGGGTAGGACTAGTGGGAGACGAGTCCTACAATGAGCAGTTCTTC.

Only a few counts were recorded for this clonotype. CDR3 sequence reads: CASSEYFQQKGETQYF. The CDR3 DNA reads TGTGCCAGCAGTGAATATTTCCAACAAAAGGGAGAGACCCAGTACTTC. This chain connects TRBV25-1 to TRBJ2-5; no definite D call. The germline gives CDR1 MGHDK, CDR2 SYGVNS. CDR3 length: 16 amino acids. Trimming removed 0 bases at V and 4 bases at J, with 15 bases between.

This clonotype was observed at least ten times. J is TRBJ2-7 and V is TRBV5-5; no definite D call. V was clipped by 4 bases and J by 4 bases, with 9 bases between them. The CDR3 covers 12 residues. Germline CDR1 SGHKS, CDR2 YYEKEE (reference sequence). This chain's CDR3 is CASSPGFYEQYF. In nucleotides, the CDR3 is TGTGCCAGCAGCCCGGGCTTTTACGAGCAGTACTTC.

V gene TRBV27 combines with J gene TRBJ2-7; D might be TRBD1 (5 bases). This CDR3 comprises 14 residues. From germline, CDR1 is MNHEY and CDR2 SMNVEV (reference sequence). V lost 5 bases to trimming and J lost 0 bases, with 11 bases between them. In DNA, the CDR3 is TGTGCCAGCAGTGCGCACAGGAGCTCCTACGAGCAGTACTTC. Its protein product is CASSAHRSSYEQYF.

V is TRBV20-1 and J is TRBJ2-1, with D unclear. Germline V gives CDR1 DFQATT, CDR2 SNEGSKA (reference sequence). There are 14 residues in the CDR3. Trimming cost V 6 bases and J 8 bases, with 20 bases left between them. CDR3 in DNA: TGCAGTGCCGCCGACTTAAAGAGTATCGATGAGCAGTTCTTC. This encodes CSAADLKSIDEQFF.

The CDR3: CASSLFARDLDTQYF. DNA of the CDR3: TGTGCCAGCAGCTTATTCGCGCGGGATTTAGATACGCAGTATTTT. V usage is TRBV7-9 and J usage is TRBJ2-3; D perhaps matches TRBD2 (6 bases). The CDR3 extends over 15 amino acids. V was pared by 2 bases and J by 5 bases, with 14 bases between. Per the germline V gene, CDR1 is SEHNR and CDR2 is FQNEAQ (reference sequence).

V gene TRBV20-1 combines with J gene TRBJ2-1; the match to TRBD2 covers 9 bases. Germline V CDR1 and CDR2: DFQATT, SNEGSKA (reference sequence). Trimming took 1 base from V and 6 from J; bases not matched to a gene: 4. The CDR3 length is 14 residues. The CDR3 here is CSARVALAGNEQFF. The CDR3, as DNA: TGCAGTGCTAGAGTAGCACTAGCGGGCAATGAGCAGTTCTTC.

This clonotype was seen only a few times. The CDR3 spells CSARPSLAASTDTQYF. CDR3 DNA sequence: TGCAGTGCTAGGCCGTCACTAGCGGCTAGCACAGATACGCAGTATTTT. The chain recombines TRBV20-1 with TRBJ2-3; 8 nucleotides match TRBD2. V dropped 3 bases and J dropped 0; count of bases not matched to a gene: 8. Per the germline V gene, CDR1 is DFQATT and CDR2 is SNEGSKA (reference sequence). The CDR3 is 16 amino acids.

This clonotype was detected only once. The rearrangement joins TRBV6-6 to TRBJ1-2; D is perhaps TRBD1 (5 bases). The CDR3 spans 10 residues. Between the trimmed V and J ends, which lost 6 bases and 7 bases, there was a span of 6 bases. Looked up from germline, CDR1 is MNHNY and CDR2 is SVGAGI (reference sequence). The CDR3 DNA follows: TGTGCCAGCAGGGGACCTGGCTACACCTTC. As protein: CASRGPGYTF.

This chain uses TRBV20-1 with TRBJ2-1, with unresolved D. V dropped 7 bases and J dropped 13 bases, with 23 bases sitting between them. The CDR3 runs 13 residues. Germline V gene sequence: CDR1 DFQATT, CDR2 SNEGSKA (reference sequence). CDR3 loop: CSGMTSLTMGQFF. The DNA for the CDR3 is TGCAGTGGTATGACCAGCCTAACAATGGGCCAGTTCTTC.

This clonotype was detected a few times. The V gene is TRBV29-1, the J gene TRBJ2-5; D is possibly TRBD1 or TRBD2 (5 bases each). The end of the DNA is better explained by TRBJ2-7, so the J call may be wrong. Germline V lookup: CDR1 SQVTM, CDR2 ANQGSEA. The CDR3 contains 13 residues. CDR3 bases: TGCAGCGTTAAGGGGACGCTTCTCTACGAGCAGTACTTC. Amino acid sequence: CSVKGTLLYEQYF.

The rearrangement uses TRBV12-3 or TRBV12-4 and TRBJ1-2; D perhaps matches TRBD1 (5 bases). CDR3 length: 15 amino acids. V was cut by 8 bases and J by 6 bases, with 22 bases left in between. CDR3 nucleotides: TGTGCCAGCCTGTTTGGGGGGGGATCTTACGATGGCTACACCTTC. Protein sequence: CASLFGGGSYDGYTF.

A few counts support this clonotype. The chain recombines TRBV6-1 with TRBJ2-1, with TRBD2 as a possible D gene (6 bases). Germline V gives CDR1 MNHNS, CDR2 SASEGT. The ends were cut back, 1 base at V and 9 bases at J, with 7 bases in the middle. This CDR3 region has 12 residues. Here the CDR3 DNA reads TGTGCCAGCAGTGAAGTGGGAGGTGAGCAGTTCTTC. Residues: CASSEVGGEQFF.

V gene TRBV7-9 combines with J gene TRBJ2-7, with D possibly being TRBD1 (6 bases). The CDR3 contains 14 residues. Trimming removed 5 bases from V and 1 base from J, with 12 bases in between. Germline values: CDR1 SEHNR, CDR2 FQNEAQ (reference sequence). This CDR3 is CASSRAGASYEQYF. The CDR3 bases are TGTGCCAGCAGCAGAGCAGGGGCATCCTACGAGCAGTACTTC.

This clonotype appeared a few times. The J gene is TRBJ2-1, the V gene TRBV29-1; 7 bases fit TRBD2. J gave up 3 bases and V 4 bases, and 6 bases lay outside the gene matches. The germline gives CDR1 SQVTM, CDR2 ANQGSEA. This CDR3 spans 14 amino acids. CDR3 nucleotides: TGCAGCGTTGGAAGCGGGACCTTCTACAATGAGCAGTTCTTC. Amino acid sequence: CSVGSGTFYNEQFF.

The CDR3: CASSEAFWGEQFF. DNA for the CDR3: TGTGCCAGCAGTGAAGCGTTCTGGGGTGAGCAGTTCTTC. This chain joins TRBV6-4 and TRBJ2-1; D call uncertain. There are 13 residues in the CDR3. From germline, CDR1 is MRHNA and CDR2 SNTAGT. V lost 3 bases and J lost 9, with 12 bases in between.

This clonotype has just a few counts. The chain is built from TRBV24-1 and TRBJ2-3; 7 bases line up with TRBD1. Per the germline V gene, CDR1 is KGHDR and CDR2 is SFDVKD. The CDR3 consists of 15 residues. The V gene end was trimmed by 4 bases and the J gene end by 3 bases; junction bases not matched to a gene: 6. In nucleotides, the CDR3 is TGTGCCACCAGTGACCCAGGGACAGCAACAGATACGCAGTATTTT. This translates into CATSDPGTATDTQYF.

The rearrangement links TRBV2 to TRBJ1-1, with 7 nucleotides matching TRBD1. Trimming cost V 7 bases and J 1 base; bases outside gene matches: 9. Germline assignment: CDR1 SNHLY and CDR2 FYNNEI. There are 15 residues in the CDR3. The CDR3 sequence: CASTLNSGGNTEAFF. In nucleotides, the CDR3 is TGTGCCAGCACCCTAAACTCAGGGGGGAACACTGAAGCTTTCTTT.

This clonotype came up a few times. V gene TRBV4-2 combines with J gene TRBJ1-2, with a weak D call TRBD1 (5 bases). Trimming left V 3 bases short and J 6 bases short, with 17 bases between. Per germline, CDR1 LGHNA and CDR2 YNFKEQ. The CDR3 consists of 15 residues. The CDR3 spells CASSHKTGARDGYTF. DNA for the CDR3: TGTGCCAGCAGCCACAAAACCGGGGCCAGGGATGGCTACACCTTC.